The sequence of this T cell receptor (beta chain) was determined in a study of Ad26.COV2.S vaccination and SARS-CoV-2 variants. Trimming left V 0 bases short and J 9 bases short, with 10 bases between. In germline, CDR1 is SGHRS, CDR2 YFSETQ. CDR3 length equals 13 residues. Libraries were prepared by immunoSEQ multiplex PCR; TCRdb keeps only in-frame clonotypes and omits some of them. The data show about 420,000 clones, with around 87% seen just once and about 4% held by the top ten. Sample treatment: around 19 received Ad26.COV2.S at low or high dose, single or two shots; 5 received placebo; per-sample allocation not given. All samples were drawn on day 63, counting from the first vaccine or placebo injection.

This TCR was sampled from a person aged 18-65 years who received the Ad26.COV2.S COVID-19 vaccine or a placebo. V and J are TRBV5-1 and TRBJ2-1, with no clear D. The sequencing used peripheral blood, collected in a trial of Ad26.COV2.S vaccine versus placebo. The DNA of the CDR3 is TGCGCCAGCAGCTTGGTGGGCGTAAGTGAGCAGTTCTTC. Protein: CASSLVGVSEQFF.